Only one count was recorded for the clone carrying this T cell receptor beta chain. The data were obtained in a study of T-cell memory formation after mild COVID-19. Germline-derived CDR1 and CDR2 are MNHEY and SMNVEV (reference sequence). This CDR3 region has 11 residues. V lost 8 bases, J lost 9 bases, and 2 bases stayed unmatched. cDNA libraries for TCR alpha and TCR beta, carrying sample barcodes and UMIs, came from 5'RACE with constant-segment primers. MiXCR, run by TCRdb on the 5' RACE reads, gives a single entry per CDR3 protein. The sample lists just under 350,000 distinct CDR3 sequences; 10% to 15% were seen once.

The sequence was obtained from a man younger than 30 who had mild COVID-19 (a few samples of this study predate the infection). Cell type and time point are not known. The chain couples TRBV27 to TRBJ2-2, with TRBD2 matching 8 bases. Sequences were obtained from PBMCs or a T cell subset sorted from them (not recorded which). As DNA, the CDR3 is TGTGCCAGCCGGGGGGGGAGGGAGCTGTTTTTT. Encoded protein: CASRGGRELFF.